This T cell receptor beta chain came from a study of blood T cells in healthy people across ages. Study summary: The capture of about one barcoded beta molecule per two T cells was achieved by template switching. Points from the study as a whole: Both naive CD4+ cell counts and diversity were greater in long-lived donors than in aged donors. Getting older went along with TCR beta diversity per million T cells dropping roughly linearly. The lack of PBMC sorting stopped any conclusive naive versus antigen-experienced comparison.

There are 15 residues in the CDR3. Germline V gene lookup returns CDR1 SEHNR and CDR2 FQNEAQ (reference sequence). The junction had 7 bases not matched to a gene; V was cut back by 0 bases and J by 7 bases. Sample-barcoded 5' priming and a J-beta primer mix drove a second PCR of roughly 7 to 11 cycles. TCRdb fed the 5' RACE reads into MiXCR, producing one record per CDR3 protein. The sample holds some 1.5 million distinct CDR3 sequences, under 30% seen once. There are many counts of this clonotype. Its antigen is unknown. The J gene is TRBJ2-5, the V gene TRBV7-9, with 8 bases identical to TRBD2. This sequence was found in a woman aged 30 to 39 in good health. The sequenced sample was blood. CDR3 sequence: CASSLAVTSDSTQYF. The CDR3 region has the DNA TGTGCCAGCAGCTTAGCGGTGACTAGCGATTCGACCCAGTACTTC.